This T cell receptor (beta chain) is drawn from a study of T cells in narcolepsy. Study details: Patients with NT1 or NT2 and healthy control donors were enrolled.

In regard to this clone: Its target is not known.

V was clipped by 4 bases and J by 6 bases, with 12 bases between them. The CDR3 loop spans 13 amino acids. Germline loops: CDR1 SGDLS, CDR2 YYNGEE. Study results and limitations: Same-patient CSF and blood CD4+ T cell clonotypes included HCRT-specific and TRIB2-specific autoreactive ones. Healthy controls reportedly lacked the autoreactive clonotypes serially found in patients' blood.

Sequenced by immunoSEQ multiplex PCR; TCRdb stores in-frame clones only, minus some. The sample carries tens of thousands of clones, 75% to 85% recorded once. The sequence was collected from a human donor in good health. The rearrangement joins TRBV9 to TRBJ2-3; perhaps TRBD2 as D (5 bases). Material for sequencing was memory (CD45RA-) CD4+ T cells from blood. In DNA form, the CDR3 reads TGTGCCAGCAGCTCCCGACCGGGGGATACGCAGTATTTT. Protein sequence: CASSSRPGDTQYF.